This T cell receptor beta chain was identified in a study of blood T cell repertoires in COVID-19. This CDR3 spans 13 amino acids. CDR1 and CDR2 from the germline V gene are MNHEY and SVGAGI. The V end lost 6 bases, the J end lost 5 bases, and 13 bases lay between the germline ends. The table came from immunoSEQ multiplex PCR; TCRdb's copy has only in-frame clones and leaves some out. Of 490,000 or so clones listed, roughly nine tenths are singletons. This receptor was obtained from an older woman who had recovered from COVID-19. Sequenced: PBMCs or T cells enriched from blood (not recorded which). V gene TRBV6-5 combines with J gene TRBJ1-2; maybe TRBD1 (6 bases). The CDR3 DNA reads as TGTGCCAGCAGCTTTACAGGGCGGTATGGCTACACCTTC. It yields the protein CASSFTGRYGYTF.